This is a list of T cell receptor beta chains from one sample in a study of cytomegalovirus exposure and HLA in healthy donors. Assay used: immunoSEQ multiplex PCR; TCRdb lists only in-frame clones, some missing. The sample holds over 150,000 clones, almost 80% seen once. The sample comprised PBMCs. These receptors were obtained from a woman aged 45-65 years in good health and CMV-seronegative. Both conserved end residues are part of each CDR3. Each record gives: V gene, J gene, D gene, clone size, CDR3 DNA, CDR3 protein. The D gene is left open where the match is weak. Clone size is stated in some rows and not others, as once, few, many or a class when expanded.

TRBV7-2	TRBJ1-5	.	.	TGTGCCAGCAGCAAACAGGGATACAATCAGCCCCAGCATTTT	CASSKQGYNQPQHF
TRBV6-5	TRBJ1-1	TRBD1	once	TGTGCCAGCAGTTATTGGGGGACAGGGACACCCACTGAAGCTTTCTTT	CASSYWGTGTPTEAFF
TRBV7-8	TRBJ1-2	TRBD1	.	TGTGCCAGCGGACCAAGACAGGGTTTCTATGGCTACACCTTC	CASGPRQGFYGYTF
TRBV27	TRBJ2-7	TRBD1	.	TGTGCCAGCCGTCCCTGGGACAGGGGTTACGAGCAGTACTTC	CASRPWDRGYEQYF
TRBV9	TRBJ1-1	.	.	TGTGCCAGCACCGCCGCGGCCGGCACTGAAGCTTTCTTT	CASTAAAGTEAFF
TRBV5-1	TRBJ2-5	TRBD1	.	TGCGCCAGCGGTGGACAGGGCAAGGTAGAGACCCAGTACTTC	CASGGQGKVETQYF
TRBV28	TRBJ1-5	.	.	TGTGCCAGCAGCTCCACATATAGCAATCAGCCCCAGCATTTT	CASSSTYSNQPQHF
TRBV10-3	TRBJ2-2	TRBD2	.	TGTGCCATCAGTTCAACTAGCGGGACTAACACCGGGGAGCTGTTTTTT	CAISSTSGTNTGELFF
TRBV7-3	TRBJ1-1	.	few	TGTGCCAGCAGCATAGAGGGGGACACTGAAGCTTTCTTT	CASSIEGDTEAFF
TRBV7-3	TRBJ2-2	.	.	TGTGCCAGCAGCTTGATCGGTGAAGCTAGGGAGCTGTTTTTT	CASSLIGEARELFF
TRBV19	TRBJ2-3	TRBD1	.	TGTGCCAGTAGTACCTGGACAGGGGGAACAGATACGCAGTATTTT	CASSTWTGGTDTQYF
TRBV5-5	TRBJ2-7	.	few	TGTGCCAGCAGCTTCCCCGGGGAGCAGTACTTC	CASSFPGEQYF
TRBV28	TRBJ1-1	.	few	TGTGCCAGCAGTTTTCTGACAGGCCCCGTTAGGACTGAAGCTTTCTTT	CASSFLTGPVRTEAFF
TRBV28	TRBJ2-3	TRBD2	once	TGTGCCAGCAGTTTGGGACTAGCACCAGATACGCAGTATTTT	CASSLGLAPDTQYF
TRBV27	TRBJ2-7	TRBD1	once	TGTGCCAGCAGTACACGGACAGGGCTCTACGAGCAGTACTTC	CASSTRTGLYEQYF
TRBV19	TRBJ1-3	.	.	TGTGCCAGTACCCGACTTAGCTCTGGAAACACCATATATTTT	CASTRLSSGNTIYF
TRBV28	TRBJ1-4	TRBD1	.	TGTGCCAGCAGGAACAGGGGTTACGAAAAACTGTTTTTT	CASRNRGYEKLFF
TRBV28	TRBJ2-4	.	.	TGTGCCAGCAGCCCGGCAGGCGTAGCCAAAAACATTCAGTACTTC	CASSPAGVAKNIQYF
TRBV7-3	TRBJ2-1	TRBD2	.	TGTGCCAGCAGTCTAGCGGGAGGTGGCAATGAGCAGTTCTTC	CASSLAGGGNEQFF
TRBV28	TRBJ2-5	TRBD2	.	TGTGCCAGCAGCACGGCGACAGCTAGCGGGGGGCGCCAAGAGACCCAGTACTTC	CASSTATASGGRQETQYF
TRBV7-6	TRBJ2-1	.	.	TGTGCCAGCAGCTTAGCTATCGCGGCGGGGAATGAGCAGTTCTTC	CASSLAIAAGNEQFF
TRBV11-2	TRBJ2-7	TRBD2	.	TGTGCCAGCAGCTTAGGAACTAGCGTCTCCTACGAGCAGTACTTC	CASSLGTSVSYEQYF